A selection of T cell receptor beta chains follows, all from one sample in a study of T cell responses to AZD1222 COVID-19 vaccine. The assay was immunoSEQ multiplex PCR, and TCRdb's table has in-frame clones only and misses some. Here the sample spans roughly 150,000 clones, 80% to 95% being singletons. The sample was peripheral blood, taken on day 0 of AZD1222 vaccination. These receptors were obtained from an adult in good health. CDR3s include the opening cysteine and the closing phenylalanine or tryptophan. The order of the fields is clone size, J gene, D gene, V gene, CDR3 protein, CDR3 DNA. D genes are given only for firm matches. Clone size is not always given. Where it is, it says once, few, many or a class for expanded clones.

>-|TRBJ1-1|-|TRBV19
CASSQSRNTEAFF
TGTGCCAGTAGTCAATCCCGTAACACTGAAGCTTTCTTT
>-|TRBJ2-7|-|TRBV11-2
CASSLIGREVYEQYF
TGTGCCAGCAGCTTAATCGGAAGAGAGGTTTACGAGCAGTACTTC
>-|TRBJ1-6|-|TRBV6-5
CASSYSGRGNSPLHF
TGTGCCAGCAGTTACTCGGGCAGGGGTAATTCACCCCTCCACTTT
>once|TRBJ2-7|-|TRBV3-1/TRBV3-2
CASSSATPYEQYF
TGTGCCAGCTCATCGGCTACACCTTACGAGCAGTACTTC
>-|TRBJ2-7|-|TRBV15
CATSRELGEQYF
TGTGCCACCAGCAGAGAGTTGGGGGAGCAGTACTTC
>-|TRBJ1-2|-|TRBV7-2
CASSLLQGNSGYTF
TGTGCCAGCAGCTTATTGCAGGGGAACTCTGGCTACACCTTC
>-|TRBJ1-1|-|TRBV30
CAWSVPAGLPPEAFF
TGTGCCTGGAGTGTACCCGCAGGCCTTCCCCCTGAAGCTTTCTTT
>-|TRBJ1-2|-|TRBV24-1
CATSDLGRIIEGYGYTF
TGTGCCACCAGTGATTTGGGACGGATCATAGAGGGTTATGGCTACACCTTC
>-|TRBJ2-2|-|TRBV7-2
CASSLAQGFISGELFF
TGTGCCAGCAGCTTAGCGCAGGGATTTATTTCCGGGGAGCTGTTTTTT
>-|TRBJ2-7|TRBD2|TRBV28
CASRDLGRADEQYF
TGTGCCAGCAGGGACCTCGGGAGGGCGGACGAGCAGTACTTC
>-|TRBJ1-2|TRBD1|TRBV30
CAWGQGNYGYTF
TGTGCCTGGGGACAGGGAAACTATGGCTACACCTTC
>-|TRBJ2-3|-|TRBV9
CASSVAWRPSGNTQYF
TGTGCCAGCAGCGTAGCTTGGCGGCCCTCCGGAAATACGCAGTATTTT
>-|TRBJ1-2|-|TRBV6-5
CASSYSIVSGYTF
TGTGCCAGCAGTTACTCGATCGTATCTGGCTACACCTTC
>-|TRBJ1-1|-|TRBV19
CASSIDESTEAFF
TGTGCCAGTAGTATAGATGAATCCACTGAAGCTTTCTTT
>-|TRBJ2-2|-|TRBV5-1
CASSLAPIGTGELFF
TGCGCCAGCAGCTTGGCACCAATTGGCACCGGGGAGCTGTTTTTT
>-|TRBJ1-5|-|TRBV25-1
CASSNQEAQHF
TGTGCCAGCAGTAATCAAGAAGCCCAGCATTTT
>-|TRBJ2-6|-|TRBV27
CASSLSGVGPGANVLTF
TGTGCCAGCAGTTTATCTGGGGTGGGACCTGGGGCCAACGTCCTGACTTTC
>-|TRBJ2-6|-|TRBV7-8
CASSPDEGSGANVLTF
TGTGCCAGCAGCCCCGATGAGGGGTCTGGGGCCAACGTCCTGACTTTC
>-|TRBJ1-2|-|TRBV9
CASSEDYGYTF
TGTGCCAGCAGCGAGGACTATGGCTACACCTTC
>-|TRBJ1-3|-|TRBV28
CASRSTGIPGNTIYF
TGTGCCAGCAGGTCTACAGGGATACCTGGAAACACCATATATTTT
>once|TRBJ2-7|-|TRBV10-2
CASPQRCYEQYF
TGCGCCAGCCCTCAGAGATGCTACGAGCAGTACTTC
>once|TRBJ2-1|-|TRBV4-3
CASSQTRASEQFF
TGCGCCAGCAGCCAGACGAGGGCTAGTGAGCAGTTCTTC
>-|TRBJ2-3|TRBD2|TRBV2
CASTGLAGYSDTQYF
TGTGCCAGCACCGGACTAGCGGGATATTCGGATACGCAGTATTTT
>few|TRBJ2-7|TRBD2|TRBV29-1
CSVESGRGSLYEQYF
TGCAGCGTTGAATCTGGGCGCGGGAGCCTCTACGAGCAGTACTTC
>-|TRBJ2-1|TRBD1|TRBV24-1
CATSDTDRSSYNEQFF
TGTGCCACCAGTGATACGGACAGGAGCTCCTACAATGAGCAGTTCTTC
>-|TRBJ1-6|TRBD1|TRBV29-1
CSVRTGGISSPLHF
TGCAGCGTTAGGACAGGGGGCATAAGTTCACCCCTCCACTTT
>-|TRBJ2-7|-|TRBV11-2
CASSNQGHEQYF
TGTGCCAGCAGCAACCAGGGCCACGAGCAGTACTTC
>once|TRBJ2-4|-|TRBV6-1
CASSEIEGGLAKNIQYF
TGTGCCAGCAGTGAAATCGAGGGCGGGTTAGCCAAAAACATTCAGTACTTC
>-|TRBJ2-7|-|TRBV27
CASRTGRYEQYF
TGTGCCAGCAGGACAGGGAGGTACGAGCAGTACTTC
>-|TRBJ2-3|-|TRBV7-8
CASSPRGGDTQYF
TGTGCCAGCAGCCCCAGGGGTGGAGATACGCAGTATTTT
>few|TRBJ1-4|-|TRBV6-5
CASSPTGSEKLFF
TGTGCCAGCAGCCCCACAGGGAGTGAAAAACTGTTTTTT
>-|TRBJ2-5|-|TRBV9
CASSVAVRGETQYF
TGTGCCAGCAGCGTAGCGGTGAGGGGGGAGACCCAGTACTTC
>-|TRBJ1-2|-|TRBV19
CASSTEQGYHGYTF
TGTGCCAGTAGTACCGAACAGGGTTACCATGGCTACACCTTC
>-|TRBJ1-1|-|TRBV6-5
CASRHWNTEAFF
TGTGCCAGCAGGCATTGGAACACTGAAGCTTTCTTT
>once|TRBJ2-1|-|TRBV2
CASITAHNEQFF
TGTGCCAGCATTACGGCTCATAATGAGCAGTTCTTC
>-|TRBJ2-1|-|TRBV5-4
CASSLSVGNEQFF
TGTGCCAGCAGCCTGAGTGTTGGCAATGAGCAGTTCTTC
>-|TRBJ2-7|-|TRBV11-2
CASSPAPTMGSYEQYF
TGTGCCAGCAGCCCCGCCCCAACCATGGGCTCCTACGAGCAGTACTTC
>-|TRBJ2-5|TRBD2|TRBV25-1
CASSRLAGRWGQETQYF
TGTGCCAGCAGTAGGCTAGCGGGACGTTGGGGGCAAGAGACCCAGTACTTC
>-|TRBJ1-2|TRBD1|TRBV5-1
CASSSGTGRWNYGYTF
TGCGCCAGCAGCTCGGGGACAGGGAGGTGGAACTATGGCTACACCTTC
>once|TRBJ2-1|TRBD2|TRBV5-4
CASSLEGLAGVEQFF
TGTGCCAGCAGCTTGGAGGGACTAGCGGGAGTTGAGCAGTTCTTC
>-|TRBJ2-5|TRBD2|TRBV5-1
CASSLGGEGLGETQYF
TGCGCCAGCAGCTTGGGAGGGGAGGGACTCGGAGAGACCCAGTACTTC
>-|TRBJ2-7|-|TRBV12-3/TRBV12-4
CASSGRSYEQYF
TGTGCCAGCAGCGGACGGAGCTACGAGCAGTACTTC
>-|TRBJ2-7|-|TRBV6-5
CAARGVDEQYF
TGTGCGGCTCGCGGGGTCGACGAGCAGTACTTC
>-|TRBJ2-2|TRBD2|TRBV10-3
CAIRASGTNTGELFF
TGTGCCATCAGGGCTAGCGGGACGAACACCGGGGAGCTGTTTTTT
>-|TRBJ2-2|-|TRBV10-1
CASGDAPNTGELFF
TGCGCCAGCGGGGACGCCCCGAACACCGGGGAGCTGTTTTTT
>-|TRBJ2-1|TRBD2|TRBV4-3
CASSQEGGAAQFF
TGCGCCAGCAGCCAAGAGGGAGGGGCTGCCCAGTTCTTC
>once|TRBJ1-1|-|TRBV18
CASSPSSTEAFF
TGTGCCAGCTCACCCAGCAGCACTGAAGCTTTCTTT
>-|TRBJ1-6|-|TRBV6-5
CASRGLGTKNSPLHF
TGTGCCAGCCGGGGGTTAGGGACAAAGAATTCACCCCTCCACTTT
>-|TRBJ2-3|-|TRBV5-4
CASSLRGPDTQYF
TGTGCCAGCAGCCTCAGGGGTCCAGATACGCAGTATTTT
>-|TRBJ1-5|-|TRBV10-3
CAISEREGQPQHF
TGTGCCATCAGTGAGAGGGAGGGGCAGCCCCAGCATTTT